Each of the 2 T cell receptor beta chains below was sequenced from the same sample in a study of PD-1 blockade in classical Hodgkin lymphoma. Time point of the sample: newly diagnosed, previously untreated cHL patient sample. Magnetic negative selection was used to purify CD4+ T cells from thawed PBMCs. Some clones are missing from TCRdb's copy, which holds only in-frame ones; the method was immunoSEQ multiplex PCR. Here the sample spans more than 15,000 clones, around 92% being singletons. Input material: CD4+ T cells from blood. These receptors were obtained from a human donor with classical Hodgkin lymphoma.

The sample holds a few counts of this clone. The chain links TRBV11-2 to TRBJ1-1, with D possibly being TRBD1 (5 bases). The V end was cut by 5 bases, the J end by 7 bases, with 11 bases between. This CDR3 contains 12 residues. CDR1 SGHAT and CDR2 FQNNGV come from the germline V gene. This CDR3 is CASSRSGGEAFF. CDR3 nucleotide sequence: TGTGCCAGCAGCCGTAGTGGGGGTGAAGCTTTCTTT.

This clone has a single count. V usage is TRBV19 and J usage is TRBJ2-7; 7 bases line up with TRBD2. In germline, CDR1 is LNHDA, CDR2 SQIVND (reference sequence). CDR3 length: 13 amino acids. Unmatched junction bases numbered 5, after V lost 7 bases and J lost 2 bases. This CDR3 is CASNAGVAYEQYF. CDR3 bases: TGTGCCAGTAACGCGGGGGTGGCCTACGAGCAGTACTTC.